These 9 T cell receptor beta chains were all obtained from the same sample, sequenced in a study of shared clonotypes between healthy human individuals. Only in-frame clones appear in the TCRdb table, and some are missing; sequencing was by immunoSEQ multiplex PCR. The repertoire holds about 2 million clones, with about 95% as singletons. Naive CD8 cells, CD45RO-negative and positively selected for CCR7, excluded terminally differentiated effector memory CD45RA+ cells. Material for sequencing was naive CD8+ T cells sorted from blood. Receptors were obtained from a man younger than 30 in good health.

The V and J genes are TRBV27 and TRBJ1-4, with TRBD1 as a possible D gene (5 bases). V was clipped by 1 base and J by 0 bases, with 15 bases between them. This CDR3 comprises 18 residues. The V gene's germline CDR1 is MNHEY and CDR2 SMNVEV (reference sequence). DNA for the CDR3: TGTGCCAGCAGTTTATTTGCGGGACGGAGTTCAACTAATGAAAAACTGTTTTTT. This sequence encodes CASSLFAGRSSTNEKLFF.

In this sample, this clone turned up once. V gene TRBV7-9 combines with J gene TRBJ2-7, with a weak D call TRBD2 (5 bases). The CDR3 consists of 15 residues. Between the trimmed V and J ends, which lost 0 bases and 2 bases, there was a span of 11 bases. Germline loops: CDR1 SEHNR, CDR2 FQNEAQ (reference sequence). The CDR3 sequence is CASSLARDFPYEQYF. CDR3 DNA: TGTGCCAGCAGCTTAGCCCGGGATTTTCCCTACGAGCAGTACTTC.

The gene calls are TRBV19 and TRBJ1-1; D unclear. Trimming cost V 4 bases and J 0 bases, with 6 bases left between them. The germline V gene encodes CDR1 LNHDA and CDR2 SQIVND (reference sequence). This CDR3 contains 13 residues. In nucleotides, the CDR3 is TGTGCCAGTAGTAGGAAGTTGAACACTGAAGCTTTCTTT. Translated, it gives CASSRKLNTEAFF. Using reference TRBV19 and TRBJ1-1 for the parts outside the CDR3, the full variable domain is DGGITQSPKYLFRKEGQNVTLSCEQNLNHDAMYWYRQDPGQGLRLIYYSQIVNDFQKGDIAEGYSVSREKKESFPLTVTSAQKNPTAFYLCASSRKLNTEAFFGQGTRLTVV.

The chain has TRBV13 and TRBJ2-3; D possibly matches TRBD1 or TRBD2 (5 bases each). Germline assignment: CDR1 PRHDT and CDR2 FYEKMQ (reference sequence). The CDR3 has 16 amino acids. Trimming shortened V by 4 bases and J by 2 bases, and 16 bases separated the two germline ends. CDR3 nucleotides: TGTGCCAGCAGCTCCCGGGACGGCTATCCCACAGATACGCAGTATTTT. Translated: CASSSRDGYPTDTQYF.

The chain has TRBV12-5 and TRBJ1-2, with D perhaps matching TRBD1 (6 bases). Germline V CDR1 and CDR2: LGHNT, FRNRAP. V lost 5 bases and J 2 bases, leaving 18 bases between the germline ends. CDR3 length: 16 residues. The CDR3 protein is CASGGALTGFNYGYTF. In DNA, the CDR3 is TGTGCTAGTGGTGGGGCCCTGACAGGATTCAACTATGGCTACACCTTC.

The chain combines TRBV7-8 with TRBJ2-1; 8 bases line up with TRBD2. V lost 6 bases, J lost 1 base, and 8 bases stayed unmatched. Per germline, CDR1 SGHVS and CDR2 FQNEAQ. This CDR3 is 16 amino acids long. The DNA for the CDR3 is TGTGCCAGCAGTTGGGCAGCGGGAGTTTCCTACAATGAGCAGTTCTTC. It is translated as CASSWAAGVSYNEQFF. The entire variable domain, with the rest obtained from reference TRBV7-8 and TRBJ2-1, is as follows: GAGVSQSPRYKVAKRGQDVALRCDPISGHVSLFWYQQALGQGPEFLTYFQNEAQLDKSGLPSDRFFAERPEGSVSTLKIQRTQQEDSAVYLCASSWAAGVSYNEQFFGPGTRLTVL.

This sequence joins TRBV19 and TRBJ1-5; D is uncertain. Germline lookup yields CDR1 LNHDA and CDR2 SQIVND (reference sequence). The CDR3 length is 15 residues. The ends were cut back, 4 bases at V and 0 bases at J, with 10 bases in the middle. The chain's CDR3 is CASSNNDYSNQPQHF. DNA of the CDR3: TGTGCCAGTAGTAATAACGATTATAGCAATCAGCCCCAGCATTTT.

The chain couples TRBV30 to TRBJ2-1; D call uncertain. This CDR3 has 11 amino acids. Looked up from germline, CDR1 is GTSNPN and CDR2 is SVGIG (reference sequence). The ends were cut back, 2 bases at V and 8 bases at J, with 7 bases in the middle. The CDR3 sequence is CAWSTIHEQFF. DNA for the CDR3: TGTGCCTGGAGTACTATCCATGAGCAGTTCTTC. The full variable domain, in which reference TRBV30 and TRBJ2-1 provide the parts outside the CDR3, is SQTIHQWPATLVQPVGSPLSLECTVEGTSNPNLYWYRQAAGRGLQLLFYSVGIGQISSEVPQNLSASRPQDRQFILSSKKLLLSDSGFYLCAWSTIHEQFFGPGTRLTVL.

This clone was counted between two and nine times. The chain is built from TRBV28 and TRBJ1-6; D is unresolved. V lost 3 bases and J 7 bases, leaving 4 bases between the germline ends. The CDR3 runs 12 residues. Germline CDR1 is MDHEN and CDR2 is SYDVKM. The CDR3 coding sequence is TGTGCCAGCAGTTTTAGGAATTCACCCCTCCACTTT. It specifies CASSFRNSPLHF.